This T cell receptor beta chain was captured by sequencing in a study of blood T cell repertoires in COVID-19. On the study more broadly: The United States, Italy and Spain were the sources of the acute and convalescent COVID-19 samples. The cDNA or gDNA used as material had been derived from T cells, B-cell-depleted T cells, or PBMCs.

Those enrolled in Seattle joined during active infection and were followed longitudinally afterward. The germline gives CDR1 SGHKS, CDR2 YYEKEE (reference sequence). The V and J ends lost 1 base and 4 bases respectively, with 11 bases between them. The CDR3 loop spans 14 amino acids. In the original processing: It was from reference gene primer amplification that nucleated cell counts were estimated. The method was immunoSEQ multiplex PCR; TCRdb's version includes in-frame clones alone and lacks a portion of them. V and J calls and clone size follow that table, whereas D and trimming were derived from the DNA. Of 160,000 or so clones listed, 80% to 90% are singletons.

This TCR derives from a woman in her forties or fifties with COVID-19, enrolled during active disease. This chain joins TRBV5-5 and TRBJ1-1; D gene uncertain. Material: peripheral blood. The CDR3 nucleotides read TGTGCCAGCAGCTTGAAGAGGGTCGGCACTGAAGCTTTCTTT. This gives the protein CASSLKRVGTEAFF.